This T cell receptor beta chain was captured by sequencing in a study of T cell clones after liver transplantation. Looking at the study overall: Samples came from ITN030ST, which attempted immunosuppression withdrawal within 2 years of liver transplantation. Third-party-reactive TCRbeta sequences from pre-transplant mixed lymphocyte reactions served as antigen-independent comparators.

CDR1 is MGHDK and CDR2 is SYGVNS in the germline V gene. The V segment lost 0 bases and the J segment 5 bases; nucleotides outside the gene matches: 6. This CDR3 has 16 residues. TCRdb keeps only in-frame clones here, not all; method: immunoSEQ multiplex PCR. The sample contains roughly 100,000 clones, about 86% of which appear only once. The chain uses TRBV25-1 and TRBJ2-5; 10 nucleotides match TRBD1. The clonotype originates from a human patient who received a liver transplant. The graft donor may be the source of some T cells. The sequenced sample was CD4+ T cells from blood, obtained about 50 months after liver transplant. The CDR3 here is CASSEYAGQGRETQYF. In nucleotides, the CDR3 is TGTGCCAGCAGTGAATACGCGGGACAGGGGAGGGAGACCCAGTACTTC.